The 5 T cell receptor beta chains below all came from one sample that was sequenced in a study of cytomegalovirus exposure and HLA in healthy donors (dated by TCRdb to the late 2010s). The library was built by means of the immunoSEQ multiplex PCR assay. A mixture of 60 forward primers for TCR Vbeta segments and 13 reverse primers for TCR Jbeta segments was used in the multiplex PCR. TCRdb took this table from immuneACCESS and kept in-frame rearrangements with V and J called. Such tables lack part of the clones; where checked against another copy, unresolved V genes explain under half of the gap, and the rest is unexplained. In all, the sample holds roughly 160,000 clones, and about 75% of those were seen once. The top ten clonotypes cover roughly 7.6% of the sample. Sequencing was performed on PBMCs. Source of these receptors: a woman in her thirties or forties in good health and CMV-seropositive.

CDR3 bases: TGTGCCAGTAGTATGCAAGCCGCGAACACTGAAGCTTTCTTT. Translating gives CASSMQAANTEAFF. The chain carries TRBV19 and TRBJ1-1, with D hard to call. V was trimmed by 3 bases and J by 1 base, leaving 9 bases between them. From germline, CDR1 is LNHDA and CDR2 SQIVND (reference sequence). CDR3 length: 14 amino acids. Full variable domain (remainder filled in from reference TRBV19 and TRBJ1-1): DGGITQSPKYLFRKEGQNVTLSCEQNLNHDAMYWYRQDPGQGLRLIYYSQIVNDFQKGDIAEGYSVSREKKESFPLTVTSAQKNPTAFYLCASSMQAANTEAFFGQGTRLTVV.

This clone is a singleton in its sample. The chain links TRBV28 to TRBJ2-5, with TRBD2 matching 13 bases. The J call may be incorrect, as the DNA end agrees better with TRBJ2-7. This CDR3 region has 16 residues. Germline V gene lookup returns CDR1 MDHEN and CDR2 SYDVKM. This CDR3 is CASAYRSGLAGHEQYF. CDR3 in DNA: TGTGCCAGCGCTTACAGGTCGGGACTAGCGGGACACGAGCAGTACTTC.

In the case of this clone: Other DNA sequences in the same sample also yield this CDR3. The CDR3 reads CASSLTGGSYNEQFF. The CDR3 region has the DNA TGTGCCAGCAGTTTAACAGGGGGATCCTACAATGAGCAGTTCTTC. V is TRBV28 and J is TRBJ2-1, with 8 bases matching TRBD1. The CDR3 covers 15 residues. V was pared by 2 bases and J by 1 base, with 1 base of the junction left unmatched. Per the germline V gene, CDR1 is MDHEN and CDR2 is SYDVKM.

V and J are TRBV7-2 and TRBJ1-1; TRBD1 matches at 7 bases. With V trimmed by 5 bases and J by 2 bases, 5 bases remained unmatched. The germline CDR1 and CDR2 sequences are SGHTA and FQGNSA. The CDR3 length is 14 residues. The CDR3 spells CASSPRDSNTEAFF. The CDR3 nucleotides read TGTGCCAGCAGCCCCCGGGACAGCAACACTGAAGCTTTCTTT.

The chain combines TRBV29-1 with TRBJ2-7; tentative D call: TRBD2 (5 bases). The V end was cut by 7 bases, the J end by 3 bases, with 10 bases between. Germline V CDR1 and CDR2: SQVTM, ANQGSEA. The CDR3 is 11 residues long. This CDR3 is CSGRTSYEQYF. CDR3 DNA: TGCAGCGGAAGAACTAGCTACGAGCAGTACTTC.